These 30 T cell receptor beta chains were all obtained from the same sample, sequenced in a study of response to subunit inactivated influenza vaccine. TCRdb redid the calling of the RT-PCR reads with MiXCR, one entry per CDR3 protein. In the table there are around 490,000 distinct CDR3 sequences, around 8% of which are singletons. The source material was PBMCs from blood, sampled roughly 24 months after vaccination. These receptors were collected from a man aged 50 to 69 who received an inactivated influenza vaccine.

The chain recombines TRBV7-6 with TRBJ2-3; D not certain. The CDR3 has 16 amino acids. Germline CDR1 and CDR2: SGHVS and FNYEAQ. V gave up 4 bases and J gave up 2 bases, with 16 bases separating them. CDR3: CASSSDPTMVTDTQYF. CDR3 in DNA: TGTGCCAGCAGCTCGGACCCGACGATGGTCACAGATACGCAGTATTTT.

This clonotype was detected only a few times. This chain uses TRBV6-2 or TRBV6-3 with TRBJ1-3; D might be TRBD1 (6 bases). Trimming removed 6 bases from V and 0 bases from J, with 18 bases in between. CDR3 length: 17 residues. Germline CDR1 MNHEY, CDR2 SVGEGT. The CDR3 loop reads CASSHLDSTVSGNTIYF. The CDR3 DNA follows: TGTGCCAGCAGCCACCTGGACAGTACAGTCTCTGGAAACACCATATATTTT.

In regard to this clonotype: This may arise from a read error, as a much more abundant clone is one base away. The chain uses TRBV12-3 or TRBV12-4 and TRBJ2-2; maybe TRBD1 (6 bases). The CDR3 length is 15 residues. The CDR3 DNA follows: TGTGCCAGCAGCAGCAGGGGCGAGAACACCGGGGAGCTGCTTTTT. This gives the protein CASSSRGENTGELLF.

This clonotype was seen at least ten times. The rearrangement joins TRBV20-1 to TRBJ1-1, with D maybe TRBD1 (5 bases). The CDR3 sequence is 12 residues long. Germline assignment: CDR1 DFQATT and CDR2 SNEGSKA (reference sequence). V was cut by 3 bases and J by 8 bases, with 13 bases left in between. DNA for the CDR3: TGCAGTGCTAGTTCCGGGGCCCCCGAAGCTTTCTTT. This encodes CSASSGAPEAFF.

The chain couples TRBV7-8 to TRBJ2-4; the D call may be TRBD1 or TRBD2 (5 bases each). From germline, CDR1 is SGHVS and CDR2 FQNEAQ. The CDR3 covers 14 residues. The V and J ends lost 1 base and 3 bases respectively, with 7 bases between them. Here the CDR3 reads CASSLGGVKNIQYF. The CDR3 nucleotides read TGTGCCAGCAGCTTAGGAGGGGTCAAAAACATTCAGTACTTC.

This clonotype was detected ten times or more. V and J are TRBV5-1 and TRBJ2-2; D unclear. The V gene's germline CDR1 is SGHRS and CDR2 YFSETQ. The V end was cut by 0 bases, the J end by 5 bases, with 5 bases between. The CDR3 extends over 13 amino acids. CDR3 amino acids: CASSLVMTGELFF. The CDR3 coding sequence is TGCGCCAGCAGCTTGGTGATGACCGGGGAGCTGTTTTTT. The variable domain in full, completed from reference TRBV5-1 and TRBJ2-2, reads KAGVTQTPRYLIKTRGQQVTLSCSPISGHRSVSWYQQTPGQGLQFLFEYFSETQRNKGNFPGRFSGRQFSNSRSEMNVSTLELGDSALYLCASSLVMTGELFFGEGSRLTVL.

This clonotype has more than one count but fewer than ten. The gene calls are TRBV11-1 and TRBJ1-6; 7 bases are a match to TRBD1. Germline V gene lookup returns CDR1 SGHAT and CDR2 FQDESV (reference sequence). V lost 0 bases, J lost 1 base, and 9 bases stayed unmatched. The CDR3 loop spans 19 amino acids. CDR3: CASSLAALVRGSYNSPLHF. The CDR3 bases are TGTGCCAGCAGCTTAGCGGCCTTGGTCAGGGGGTCCTATAATTCACCCCTCCACTTT.

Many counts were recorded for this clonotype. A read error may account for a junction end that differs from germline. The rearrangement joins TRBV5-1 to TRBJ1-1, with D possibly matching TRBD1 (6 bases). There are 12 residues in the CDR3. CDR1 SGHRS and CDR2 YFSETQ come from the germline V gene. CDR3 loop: CASSKGGTEAFF. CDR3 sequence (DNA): TGTGCCAGCAGCAAAGGGGGCACTGAAGCTTTCTTT. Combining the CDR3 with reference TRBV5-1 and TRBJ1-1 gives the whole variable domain KAGVTQTPRYLIKTRGQQVTLSCSPISGHRSVSWYQQTPGQGLQFLFEYFSETQRNKGNFPGRFSGRQFSNSRSEMNVSTLELGDSALYLCASSKGGTEAFFGQGTRLTVV.

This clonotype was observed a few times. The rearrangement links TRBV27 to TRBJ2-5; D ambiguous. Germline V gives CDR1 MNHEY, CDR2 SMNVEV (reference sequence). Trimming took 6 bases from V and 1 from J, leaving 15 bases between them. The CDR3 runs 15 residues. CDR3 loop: CASSRHVPFQETQYF. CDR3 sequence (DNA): TGTGCCAGCAGCCGCCACGTACCCTTCCAAGAGACCCAGTACTTC.

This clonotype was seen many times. The CDR3 sequence: CASSGGGKWAEAFF. CDR3 bases: TGTGCCAGCAGCGGAGGAGGCAAATGGGCTGAAGCTTTCTTT. The rearrangement links TRBV7-9 to TRBJ1-1, with unresolved D. This CDR3 comprises 14 residues. Germline CDR1 reads SEHNR; CDR2 reads FQNEAQ (reference sequence). V lost 5 bases, J lost 6 bases, and 16 bases lay in between.

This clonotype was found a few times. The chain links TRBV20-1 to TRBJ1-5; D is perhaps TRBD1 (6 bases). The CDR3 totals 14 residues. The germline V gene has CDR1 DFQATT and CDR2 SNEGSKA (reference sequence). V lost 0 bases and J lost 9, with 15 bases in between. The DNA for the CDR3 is TGCAGTGCTAGAGATTCCCGGACAGTGGTGCCCCAGCATTTT. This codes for CSARDSRTVVPQHF.

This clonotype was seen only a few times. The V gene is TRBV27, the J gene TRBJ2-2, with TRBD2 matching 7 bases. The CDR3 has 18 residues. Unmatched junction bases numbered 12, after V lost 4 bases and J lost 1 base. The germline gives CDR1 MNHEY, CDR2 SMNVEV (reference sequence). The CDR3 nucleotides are TGTGCCAGCAGTTGGGGAGGGCGCGGCAGCCTGAACACCGGGGAGCTGTTTTTT. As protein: CASSWGGRGSLNTGELFF.

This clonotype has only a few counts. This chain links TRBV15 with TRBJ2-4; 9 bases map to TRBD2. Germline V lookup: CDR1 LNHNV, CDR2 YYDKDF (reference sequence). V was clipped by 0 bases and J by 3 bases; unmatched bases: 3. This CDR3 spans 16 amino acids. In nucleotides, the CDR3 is TGTGCCACCAGCAGAGATGTACTAGCGGGCAAAAACATTCAGTACTTC. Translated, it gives CATSRDVLAGKNIQYF.

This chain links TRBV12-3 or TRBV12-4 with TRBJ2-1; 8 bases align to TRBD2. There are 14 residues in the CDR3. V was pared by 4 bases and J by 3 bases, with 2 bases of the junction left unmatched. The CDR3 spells CASSWAGGYNEQFF. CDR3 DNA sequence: TGTGCCAGCAGTTGGGCGGGGGGCTACAATGAGCAGTTCTTC.

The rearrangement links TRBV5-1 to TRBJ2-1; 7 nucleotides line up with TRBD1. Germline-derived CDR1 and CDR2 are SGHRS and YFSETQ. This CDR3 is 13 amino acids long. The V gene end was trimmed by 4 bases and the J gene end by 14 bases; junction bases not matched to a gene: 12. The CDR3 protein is CASSTRGQRAEFF. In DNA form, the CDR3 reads TGCGCCAGCAGCACGAGGGGACAGCGCGCTGAGTTCTTC.

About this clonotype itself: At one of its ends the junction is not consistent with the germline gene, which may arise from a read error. CDR3 sequence reads: CASSIPRGGSHNSPLHF. The CDR3 DNA sequence: TGTGCCAGCAGTATCCCCCGGGGGGGCTCCCATAATTCACCCCTCCACTTT. This chain links TRBV12-3 or TRBV12-4 with TRBJ1-6, with D tentatively TRBD1 (6 bases). CDR3 length: 17 amino acids.

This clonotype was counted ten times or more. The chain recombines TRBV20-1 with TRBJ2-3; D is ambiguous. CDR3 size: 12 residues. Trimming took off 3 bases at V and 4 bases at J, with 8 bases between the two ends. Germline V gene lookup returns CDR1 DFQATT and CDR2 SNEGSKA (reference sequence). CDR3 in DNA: TGCAGTGCTAGCCTGTGGGCAGATACGCAGTATTTT. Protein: CSASLWADTQYF.

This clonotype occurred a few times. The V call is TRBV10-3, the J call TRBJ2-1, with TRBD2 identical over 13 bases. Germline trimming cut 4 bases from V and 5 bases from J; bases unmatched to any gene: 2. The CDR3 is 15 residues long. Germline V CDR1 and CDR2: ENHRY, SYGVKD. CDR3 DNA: TGTGCCATCAGTGGAGGACTAGCGGGAGACAATGAGCAGTTCTTC. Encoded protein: CAISGGLAGDNEQFF.

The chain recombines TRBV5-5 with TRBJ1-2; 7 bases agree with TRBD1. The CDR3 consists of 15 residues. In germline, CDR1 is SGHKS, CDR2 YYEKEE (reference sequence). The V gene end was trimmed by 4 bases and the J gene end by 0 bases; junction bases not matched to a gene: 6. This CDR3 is CASSPDRRTNYGYTF. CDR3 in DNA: TGTGCCAGCAGCCCGGACAGGCGCACTAACTATGGCTACACCTTC.

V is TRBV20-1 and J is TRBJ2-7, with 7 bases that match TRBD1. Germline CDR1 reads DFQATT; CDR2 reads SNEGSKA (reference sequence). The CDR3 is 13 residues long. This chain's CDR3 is CSARGRGRYEQYF. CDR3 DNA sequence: TGCAGCGCCAGGGGCAGGGGGAGATACGAGCAGTACTTC.

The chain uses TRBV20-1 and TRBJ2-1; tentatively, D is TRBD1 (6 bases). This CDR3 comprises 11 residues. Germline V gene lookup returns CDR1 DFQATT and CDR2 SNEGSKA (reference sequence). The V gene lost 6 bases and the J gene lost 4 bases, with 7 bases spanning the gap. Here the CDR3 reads CSAGQYNEQFF. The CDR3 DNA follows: TGCAGTGCCGGACAGTACAATGAGCAGTTCTTC.

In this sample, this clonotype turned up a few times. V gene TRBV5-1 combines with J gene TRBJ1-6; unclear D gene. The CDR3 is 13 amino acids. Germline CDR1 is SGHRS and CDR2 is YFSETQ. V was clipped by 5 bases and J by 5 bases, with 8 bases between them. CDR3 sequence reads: CASRDGDNSPLHF. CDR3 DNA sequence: TGCGCCAGCAGGGACGGAGATAATTCACCCCTCCACTTT.

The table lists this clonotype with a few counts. The CDR3 sequence: CASSVAGRTTGELFF. As DNA, the CDR3 is TGTGCCAGCAGCGTAGCGGGCAGGACTACCGGGGAGCTGTTTTTT. The chain links TRBV9 to TRBJ2-2; D possibly corresponds to TRBD2 (5 bases). The CDR3 is made up of 15 amino acids. Germline V lookup: CDR1 SGDLS, CDR2 YYNGEE. Trimming shortened V by 0 bases and J by 5 bases, and 11 bases separated the two germline ends.

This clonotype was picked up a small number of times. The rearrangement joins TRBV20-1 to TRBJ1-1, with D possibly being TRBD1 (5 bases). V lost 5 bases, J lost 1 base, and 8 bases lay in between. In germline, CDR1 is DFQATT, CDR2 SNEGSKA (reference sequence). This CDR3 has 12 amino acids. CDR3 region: CSARDGNTEAFF. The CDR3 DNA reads TGCAGTGCTCGGGACGGGAACACTGAAGCTTTCTTT.

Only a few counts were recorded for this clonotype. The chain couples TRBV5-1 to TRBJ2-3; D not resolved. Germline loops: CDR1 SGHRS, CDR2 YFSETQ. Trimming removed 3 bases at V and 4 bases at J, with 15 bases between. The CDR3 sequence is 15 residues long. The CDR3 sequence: CASSYARPASDTQYF. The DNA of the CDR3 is TGCGCCAGCAGCTACGCTCGGCCGGCATCAGATACGCAGTATTTT.

CDR3 protein: CASSPRLAGGTTKQYF. Here the CDR3 DNA reads TGTGCCAGCTCACCACGTCTAGCGGGGGGTACTACGAAGCAGTACTTC. V gene TRBV18 combines with J gene TRBJ2-7; TRBD2 aligns across 11 bases. V lost 1 base and J lost 8; bases outside the gene matches: 10. Per the germline V gene, CDR1 is KGHSH and CDR2 is LQKENI. This CDR3 has 16 residues. Variable domain in full (rest from reference TRBV18 and TRBJ2-7): NAGVMQNPRHLVRRRGQEARLRCSPMKGHSHVYWYRQLPEEGLKFMVYLQKENIIDESGMPKERFSAEFPKEGPSILRIQQVVRGDSAAYFCASSPRLAGGTTKQYFGPGTRLTVT.

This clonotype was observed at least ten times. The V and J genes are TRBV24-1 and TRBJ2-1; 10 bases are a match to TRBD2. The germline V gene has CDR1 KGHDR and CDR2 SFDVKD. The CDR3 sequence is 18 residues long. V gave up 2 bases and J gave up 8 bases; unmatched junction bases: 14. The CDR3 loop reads CATSDSYTGWTSGYEQFF. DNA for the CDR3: TGTGCCACCAGTGATTCCTACACAGGGTGGACTAGCGGCTATGAGCAGTTCTTC.

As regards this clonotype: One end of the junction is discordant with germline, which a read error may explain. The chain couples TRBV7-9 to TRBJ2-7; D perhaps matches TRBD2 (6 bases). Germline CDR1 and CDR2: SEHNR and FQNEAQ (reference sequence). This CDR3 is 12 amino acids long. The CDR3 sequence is CASSPVGPGLSF. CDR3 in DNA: TGTGCCAGCAGCCCAGTTGGTCCGGGACTCTCTTTC.

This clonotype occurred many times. CDR3 sequence: CASSLFVGGGNQPQHF. Here the CDR3 DNA reads TGTGCCAGCAGCTTATTCGTAGGGGGAGGCAATCAGCCCCAGCATTTT. This chain uses TRBV7-9 with TRBJ1-5; a possible D gene is TRBD1 (6 bases). CDR3 length: 16 amino acids. V lost 2 bases and J lost 2, with 13 bases in between. Germline loops: CDR1 SEHNR, CDR2 FQNEAQ (reference sequence).

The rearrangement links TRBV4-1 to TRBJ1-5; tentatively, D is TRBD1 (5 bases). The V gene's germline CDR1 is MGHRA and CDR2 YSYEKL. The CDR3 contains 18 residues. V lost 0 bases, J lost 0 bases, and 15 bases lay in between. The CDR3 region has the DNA TGCGCCAGCAGCCAAGATCCGTGGAGGGGCCTTAGCAATCAGCCCCAGCATTTT. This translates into CASSQDPWRGLSNQPQHF.